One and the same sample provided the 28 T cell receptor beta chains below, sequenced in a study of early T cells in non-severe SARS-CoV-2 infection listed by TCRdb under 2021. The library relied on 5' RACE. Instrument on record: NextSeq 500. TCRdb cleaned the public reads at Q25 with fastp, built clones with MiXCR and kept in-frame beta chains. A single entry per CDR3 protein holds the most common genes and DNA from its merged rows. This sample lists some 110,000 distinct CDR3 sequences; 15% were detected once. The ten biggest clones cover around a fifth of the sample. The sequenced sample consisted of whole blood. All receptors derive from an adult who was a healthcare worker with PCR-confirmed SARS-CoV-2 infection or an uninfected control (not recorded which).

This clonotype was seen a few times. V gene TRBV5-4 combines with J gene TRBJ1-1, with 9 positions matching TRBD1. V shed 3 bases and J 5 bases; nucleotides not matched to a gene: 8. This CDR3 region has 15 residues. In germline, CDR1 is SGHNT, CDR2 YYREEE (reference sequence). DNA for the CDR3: TGTGCCAGCAGCTCCCCTGGACAGGGGCATACTGAAGCTTTCTTT. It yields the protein CASSSPGQGHTEAFF.

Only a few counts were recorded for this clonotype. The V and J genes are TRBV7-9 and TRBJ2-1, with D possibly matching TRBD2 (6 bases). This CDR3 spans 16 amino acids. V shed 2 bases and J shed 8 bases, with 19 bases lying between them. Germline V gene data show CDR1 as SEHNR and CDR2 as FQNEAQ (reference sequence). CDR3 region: CASSLRGRGGRDEQFF. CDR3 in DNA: TGTGCCAGCAGCTTAAGGGGACGTGGAGGGCGGGATGAGCAGTTCTTC.

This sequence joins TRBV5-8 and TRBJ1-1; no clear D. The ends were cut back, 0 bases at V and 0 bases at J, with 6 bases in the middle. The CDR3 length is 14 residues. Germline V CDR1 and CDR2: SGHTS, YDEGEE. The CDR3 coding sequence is TGTGCCAGCAGCTTGGAACTGATGAACACTGAAGCTTTCTTT. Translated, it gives CASSLELMNTEAFF.

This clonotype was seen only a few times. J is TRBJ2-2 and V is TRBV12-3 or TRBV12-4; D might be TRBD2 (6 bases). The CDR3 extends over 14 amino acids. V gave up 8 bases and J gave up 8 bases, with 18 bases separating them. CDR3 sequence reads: CASRRGESPGELFF. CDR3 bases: TGTGCCAGCCGGAGGGGTGAATCGCCAGGGGAGCTGTTTTTT.

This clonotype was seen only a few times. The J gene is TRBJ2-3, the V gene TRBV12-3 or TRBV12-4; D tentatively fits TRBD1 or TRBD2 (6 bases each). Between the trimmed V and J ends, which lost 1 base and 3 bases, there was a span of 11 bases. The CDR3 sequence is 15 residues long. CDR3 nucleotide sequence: TGTGCCAGCAGTTTAGTACGGGGGCCGACAGATACGCAGTATTTT. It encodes CASSLVRGPTDTQYF.

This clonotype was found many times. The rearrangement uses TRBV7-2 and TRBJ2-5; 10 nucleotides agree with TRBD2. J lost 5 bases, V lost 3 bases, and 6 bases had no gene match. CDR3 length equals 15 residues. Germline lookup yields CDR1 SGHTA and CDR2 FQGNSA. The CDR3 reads CASSFWSSGGETQYF. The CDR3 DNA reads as TGTGCCAGCAGCTTTTGGAGTAGCGGGGGGGAGACCCAGTACTTC.

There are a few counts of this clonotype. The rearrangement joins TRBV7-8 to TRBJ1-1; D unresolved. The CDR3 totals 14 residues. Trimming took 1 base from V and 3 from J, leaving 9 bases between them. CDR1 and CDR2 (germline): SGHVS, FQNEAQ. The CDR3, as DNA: TGTGCCAGCAGCTTAGAATATGGGGACACTGAAGCTTTCTTT. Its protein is CASSLEYGDTEAFF.

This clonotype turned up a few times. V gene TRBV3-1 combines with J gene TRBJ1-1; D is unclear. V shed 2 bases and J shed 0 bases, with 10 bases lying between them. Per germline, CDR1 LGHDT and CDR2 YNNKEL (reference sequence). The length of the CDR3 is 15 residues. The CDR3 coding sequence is TGTGCCAGCAGCCAATTAGGCTTTATGAACACTGAAGCTTTCTTT. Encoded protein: CASSQLGFMNTEAFF.

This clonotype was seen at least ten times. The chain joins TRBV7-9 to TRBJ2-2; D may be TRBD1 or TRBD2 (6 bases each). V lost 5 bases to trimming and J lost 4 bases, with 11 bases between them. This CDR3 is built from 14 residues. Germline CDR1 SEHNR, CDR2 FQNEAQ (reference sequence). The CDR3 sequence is CASSRGPGTGELFF. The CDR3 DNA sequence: TGTGCCAGCAGCCGGGGGCCCGGCACCGGGGAGCTGTTTTTT.

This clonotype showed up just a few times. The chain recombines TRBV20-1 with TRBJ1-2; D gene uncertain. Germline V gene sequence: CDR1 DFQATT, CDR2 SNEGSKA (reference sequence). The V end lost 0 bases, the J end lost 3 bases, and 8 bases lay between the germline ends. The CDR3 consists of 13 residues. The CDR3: CSARDLKDYGYTF. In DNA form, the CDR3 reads TGCAGTGCTAGAGATCTTAAGGACTATGGCTACACCTTC.

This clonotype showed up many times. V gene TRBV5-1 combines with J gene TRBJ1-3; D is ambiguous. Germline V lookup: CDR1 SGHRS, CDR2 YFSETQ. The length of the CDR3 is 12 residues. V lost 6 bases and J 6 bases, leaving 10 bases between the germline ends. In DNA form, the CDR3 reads TGCGCCAGCACTCCCGGTGAAAACACCATATATTTT. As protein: CASTPGENTIYF.

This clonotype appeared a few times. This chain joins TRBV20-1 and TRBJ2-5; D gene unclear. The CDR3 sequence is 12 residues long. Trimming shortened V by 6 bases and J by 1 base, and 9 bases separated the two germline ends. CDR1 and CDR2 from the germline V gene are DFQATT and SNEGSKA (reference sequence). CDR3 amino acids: CSAKRSQETQYF. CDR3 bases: TGCAGTGCCAAGCGCTCCCAAGAGACCCAGTACTTC.

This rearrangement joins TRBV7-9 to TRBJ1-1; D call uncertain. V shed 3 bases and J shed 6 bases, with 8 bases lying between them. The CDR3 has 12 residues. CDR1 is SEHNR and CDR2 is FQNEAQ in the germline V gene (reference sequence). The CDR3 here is CASSFLSAEAFF. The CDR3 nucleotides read TGTGCCAGCAGCTTTCTGAGCGCTGAAGCTTTCTTT.

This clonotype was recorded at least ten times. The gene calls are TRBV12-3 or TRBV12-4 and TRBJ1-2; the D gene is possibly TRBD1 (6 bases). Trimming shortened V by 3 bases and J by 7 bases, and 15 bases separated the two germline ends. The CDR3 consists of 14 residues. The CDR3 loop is CASSLNYRAFGYTF. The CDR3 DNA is TGTGCCAGCAGTTTGAACTACAGGGCCTTTGGCTACACCTTC.

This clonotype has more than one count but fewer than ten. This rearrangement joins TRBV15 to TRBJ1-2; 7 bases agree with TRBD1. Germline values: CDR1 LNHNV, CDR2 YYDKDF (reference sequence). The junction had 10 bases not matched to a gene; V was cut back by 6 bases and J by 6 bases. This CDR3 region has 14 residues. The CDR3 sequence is CATSTTGAVDGYTF. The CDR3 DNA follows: TGTGCCACCAGTACAACAGGGGCGGTCGATGGCTACACCTTC.

The CDR3 DNA is TGTGCCAGCAGCCAAGAAGGAGGGGGGCACAGGTCCGGGGAGCTGTTTTTT. The encoded protein is CASSQEGGGHRSGELFF. The V gene is TRBV3-1, the J gene TRBJ2-2, with D perhaps matching TRBD1 or TRBD2 (6 bases each). V was pared by 0 bases and J by 6 bases, with 17 bases between. CDR3 size: 17 residues. Germline CDR1 LGHDT, CDR2 YNNKEL (reference sequence).

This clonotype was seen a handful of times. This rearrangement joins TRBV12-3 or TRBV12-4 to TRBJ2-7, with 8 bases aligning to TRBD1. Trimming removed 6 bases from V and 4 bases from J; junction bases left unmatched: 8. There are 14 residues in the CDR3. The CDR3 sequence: CASRKTGANYEQYF. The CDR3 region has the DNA TGTGCCAGCAGAAAGACAGGGGCTAATTACGAGCAGTACTTC.

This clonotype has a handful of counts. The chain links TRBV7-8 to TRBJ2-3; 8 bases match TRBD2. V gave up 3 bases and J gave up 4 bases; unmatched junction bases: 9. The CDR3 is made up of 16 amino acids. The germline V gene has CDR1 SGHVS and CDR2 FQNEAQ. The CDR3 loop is CASSFRLAHVADTQYF. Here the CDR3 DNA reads TGTGCCAGCAGCTTCCGACTAGCGCATGTAGCAGATACGCAGTATTTT.

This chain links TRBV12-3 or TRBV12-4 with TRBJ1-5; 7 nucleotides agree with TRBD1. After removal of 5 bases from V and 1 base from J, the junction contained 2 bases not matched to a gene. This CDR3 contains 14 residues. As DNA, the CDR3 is TGTGCCAGCAGTGTGACAGGGAGCAATCAGCCCCAGCATTTT. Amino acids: CASSVTGSNQPQHF.

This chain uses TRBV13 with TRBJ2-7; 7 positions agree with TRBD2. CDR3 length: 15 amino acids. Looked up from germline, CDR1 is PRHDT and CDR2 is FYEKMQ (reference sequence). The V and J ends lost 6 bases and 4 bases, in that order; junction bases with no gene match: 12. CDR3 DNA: TGTGCCAGCAGACGGGGAGGGGCCTCTGGATACGAGCAGTACTTC. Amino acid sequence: CASRRGGASGYEQYF.

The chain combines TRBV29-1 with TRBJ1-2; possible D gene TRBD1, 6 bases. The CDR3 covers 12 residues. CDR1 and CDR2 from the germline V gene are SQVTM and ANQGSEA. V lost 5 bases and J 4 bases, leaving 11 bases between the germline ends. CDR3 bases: TGCAGCGTTCCGGACAGTTCCTATGGCTACACCTTC. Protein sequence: CSVPDSSYGYTF.

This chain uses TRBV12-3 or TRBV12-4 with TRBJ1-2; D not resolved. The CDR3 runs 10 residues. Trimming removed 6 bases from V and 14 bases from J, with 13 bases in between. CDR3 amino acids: CASSLGRETF. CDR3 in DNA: TGTGCCAGCAGCCTAGGACGGGAGACCTTC.

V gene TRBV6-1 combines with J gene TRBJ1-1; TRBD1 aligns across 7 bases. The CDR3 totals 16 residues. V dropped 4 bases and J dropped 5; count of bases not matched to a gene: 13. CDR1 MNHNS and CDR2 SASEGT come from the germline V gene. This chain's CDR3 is CASSVQGTDFGTEAFF. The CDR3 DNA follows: TGTGCCAGCAGTGTTCAGGGGACAGACTTTGGGACTGAAGCTTTCTTT.

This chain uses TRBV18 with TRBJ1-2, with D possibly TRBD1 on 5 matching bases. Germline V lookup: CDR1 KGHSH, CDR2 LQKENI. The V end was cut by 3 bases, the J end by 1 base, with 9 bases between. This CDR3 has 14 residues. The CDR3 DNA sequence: TGTGCCAGCTCACCGGGGGATGTTAACTATGGCTACACCTTC. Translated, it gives CASSPGDVNYGYTF.

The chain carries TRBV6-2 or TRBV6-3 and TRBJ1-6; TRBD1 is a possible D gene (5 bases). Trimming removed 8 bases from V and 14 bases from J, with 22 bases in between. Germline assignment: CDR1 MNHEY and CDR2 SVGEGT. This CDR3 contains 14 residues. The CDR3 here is CASRGGRDNSALHF. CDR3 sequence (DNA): TGTGCCAGCCGGGGCGGACGAGATAATTCGGCCCTCCACTTT.

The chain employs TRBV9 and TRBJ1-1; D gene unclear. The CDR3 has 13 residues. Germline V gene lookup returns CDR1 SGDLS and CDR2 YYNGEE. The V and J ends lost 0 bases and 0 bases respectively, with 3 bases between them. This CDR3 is CASSVGMNTEAFF. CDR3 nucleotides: TGTGCCAGCAGCGTAGGGATGAACACTGAAGCTTTCTTT.

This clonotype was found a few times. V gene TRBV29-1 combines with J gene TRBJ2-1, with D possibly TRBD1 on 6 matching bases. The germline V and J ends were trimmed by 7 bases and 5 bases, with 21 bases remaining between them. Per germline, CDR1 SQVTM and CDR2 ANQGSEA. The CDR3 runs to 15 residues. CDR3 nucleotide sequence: TGCAGCGCCGATTTCCCCGGGACAATCGACAATGAGCAGTTCTTC. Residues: CSADFPGTIDNEQFF.

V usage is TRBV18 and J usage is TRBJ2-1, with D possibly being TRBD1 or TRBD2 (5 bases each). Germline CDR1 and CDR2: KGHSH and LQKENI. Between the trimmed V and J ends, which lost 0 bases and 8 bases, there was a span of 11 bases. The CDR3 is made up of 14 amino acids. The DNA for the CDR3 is TGTGCCAGCTCACCACCTAGTATGGGACATGAGCAGTTCTTC. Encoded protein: CASSPPSMGHEQFF.